These 27 T cell receptor beta chains share one sample of origin, sequenced in a study of cytomegalovirus exposure and HLA in healthy donors. The repertoire was sequenced with immunoSEQ multiplex PCR; TCRdb's copy has only in-frame clones and lacks some. The data contain around 220,000 clones, over 80% of them singletons. The sample comprised PBMCs. These receptors were obtained from a woman in her 30s in good health and CMV-seropositive.

CDR3 sequence reads: CASSARDRTNYGYTF. CDR3 nucleotides: TGTGCCAGCAGCGCCCGGGACAGGACAAACTATGGCTACACCTTC. The V and J genes are TRBV14 and TRBJ1-2, with 8 bases lining up with TRBD1. CDR1 SGHDN and CDR2 FVKESK come from the germline V gene. The CDR3 spans 15 residues. V gave up 5 bases and J gave up 2 bases; unmatched junction bases: 7.

The J gene is TRBJ2-5, the V gene TRBV10-3; D unresolved. In germline, CDR1 is ENHRY, CDR2 SYGVKD. V dropped 5 bases and J dropped 0 bases, with 13 bases sitting between them. This CDR3 is 15 amino acids long. In nucleotides, the CDR3 is TGTGCCATCAGTTTAGGGTACAGCGACCAAGAGACCCAGTACTTC. This encodes CAISLGYSDQETQYF.

This clone was counted only a few times. The chain couples TRBV27 to TRBJ2-3, with unresolved D. Germline loops: CDR1 MNHEY, CDR2 SMNVEV (reference sequence). Trimming took off 2 bases at V and 6 bases at J, with 9 bases between the two ends. CDR3 length: 13 residues. The CDR3 DNA sequence: TGTGCCAGCAGTTTACAGACTCCCGATACGCAGTATTTT. This encodes CASSLQTPDTQYF.

This chain joins TRBV4-1 and TRBJ2-3; D is undetermined. The CDR3 runs to 14 residues. Trimming took 0 bases from V and 2 from J, leaving 6 bases between them. Germline CDR1 MGHRA, CDR2 YSYEKL. Here the CDR3 reads CASSQESTTDTQYF. The CDR3 DNA follows: TGCGCCAGCAGCCAAGAGAGCACCACAGATACGCAGTATTTT.

The chain combines TRBV29-1 with TRBJ2-5; TRBD1 is a possible D gene (6 bases). Looked up from germline, CDR1 is SQVTM and CDR2 is ANQGSEA. The CDR3 spans 13 residues. V lost 4 bases, J lost 2 bases, and 11 bases lay in between. Here the CDR3 DNA reads TGCAGCGTTGCCCGACAGGCTCAAGAGACCCAGTACTTC. It codes for CSVARQAQETQYF. Variable domain in full (rest from reference TRBV29-1 and TRBJ2-5): SAVISQKPSRDICQRGTSLTIQCQVDSQVTMMFWYRQQPGQSLTLIATANQGSEATYESGFVIDKFPISRPNLTFSTLTVSNMSPEDSSIYLCSVARQAQETQYFGPGTRLLVL.

This sequence joins TRBV5-5 and TRBJ1-2, with TRBD1 matching over 11 bases. V was pared by 4 bases and J by 5 bases, with 10 bases of the junction left unmatched. In germline, CDR1 is SGHKS, CDR2 YYEKEE (reference sequence). The CDR3 covers 16 residues. The CDR3 protein is CASSPSGQGAGYGYTF. The DNA for the CDR3 is TGTGCCAGCAGCCCTTCCGGACAGGGGGCAGGGTATGGCTACACCTTC.

This clone appeared a single time. The J gene is TRBJ1-2, the V gene TRBV15; 7 bases match TRBD1. In germline, CDR1 is LNHNV, CDR2 YYDKDF (reference sequence). Trimming at V came to 3 bases and at J to 1 base, leaving 2 bases not matched to a gene. There are 14 residues in the CDR3. The CDR3: CATSRGQFNYGYTF. CDR3 DNA sequence: TGTGCCACCAGCAGGGGACAGTTTAACTATGGCTACACCTTC.

The chain recombines TRBV7-2 with TRBJ1-5; TRBD1 matches 10 bases. The germline gives CDR1 SGHTA, CDR2 FQGNSA. The V segment lost 5 bases and the J segment 7 bases; nucleotides outside the gene matches: 5. The CDR3 loop spans 14 amino acids. The CDR3 loop reads CASSLTGGGQPQHF. DNA of the CDR3: TGTGCCAGCAGCCTGACAGGGGGCGGACAGCCCCAGCATTTT. The whole variable domain, filled in from reference TRBV7-2 and TRBJ1-5, reads GAGVSQSPSNKVTEKGKDVELRCDPISGHTALYWYRQSLGQGLEFLIYFQGNSAPDKSGLPSDRFSAERTGGSVSTLTIQRTQQEDSAVYLCASSLTGGGQPQHFGDGTRLSIL.

A single count supports this clone. V usage is TRBV7-9 and J usage is TRBJ2-7, with D perhaps matching TRBD1 or TRBD2 (5 bases each). CDR3 length equals 16 residues. Between the trimmed V and J ends, which lost 5 bases and 2 bases, there was a span of 19 bases. The germline gives CDR1 SEHNR, CDR2 FQNEAQ (reference sequence). This chain's CDR3 is CASSPVGRRVPYEQYF. CDR3 sequence (DNA): TGTGCCAGCAGCCCGGTGGGACGGAGAGTCCCCTACGAGCAGTACTTC.

The genes are TRBV4-1 and TRBJ1-1; D ambiguous. Per germline, CDR1 MGHRA and CDR2 YSYEKL. V lost 0 bases, J lost 1 base, and 9 bases lay in between. CDR3 length equals 15 residues. For the CDR3, the DNA is TGCGCCAGCAGCCAAGATCTGGGGTCGAACACTGAAGCTTTCTTT. Translation gives CASSQDLGSNTEAFF.

The rearrangement links TRBV10-3 to TRBJ2-5; D perhaps matches TRBD1 (5 bases). The CDR3 runs 13 residues. CDR1 and CDR2 from the germline V gene are ENHRY and SYGVKD. The V end lost 3 bases, the J end lost 5 bases, and 10 bases lay between the germline ends. The CDR3 protein is CAISEPRVETQYF. Written as DNA, the CDR3 is TGTGCCATCAGTGAACCCAGGGTTGAGACCCAGTACTTC.

V is TRBV7-3 and J is TRBJ2-2; 9 positions agree with TRBD1. The CDR3 length is 17 residues. CDR1 is SGHTA and CDR2 is FQGTGA in the germline V gene. V lost 3 bases and J lost 6; bases outside the gene matches: 11. CDR3 loop: CASSFKLLGQGPGELFF. Here the CDR3 DNA reads TGTGCCAGCAGCTTCAAATTATTGGGACAGGGTCCCGGGGAGCTGTTTTTT. The full variable domain, rest sourced from reference TRBV7-3 and TRBJ2-2, is GAGVSQTPSNKVTEKGKYVELRCDPISGHTALYWYRQSLGQGPEFLIYFQGTGAADDSGLPNDRFFAVRPEGSVSTLKIQRTERGDSAVYLCASSFKLLGQGPGELFFGEGSRLTVL.

This chain links TRBV18 with TRBJ1-4, with a weak D call TRBD1 (5 bases). The germline V and J ends were trimmed by 3 bases and 7 bases, with 18 bases remaining between them. This CDR3 is built from 16 residues. The germline V gene encodes CDR1 KGHSH and CDR2 LQKENI. The CDR3 spells CASSPAGGSITEKLFF. The CDR3, as DNA: TGTGCCAGCTCACCCGCGGGGGGATCTATTACTGAAAAACTGTTTTTT. Looking up the rest from reference TRBV18 and TRBJ1-4 gives the full variable domain: NAGVMQNPRHLVRRRGQEARLRCSPMKGHSHVYWYRQLPEEGLKFMVYLQKENIIDESGMPKERFSAEFPKEGPSILRIQQVVRGDSAAYFCASSPAGGSITEKLFFGSGTQLSVL.

The J gene is TRBJ2-1, the V gene TRBV19; 14 bases line up with TRBD2. The CDR3 length is 17 residues. Trimming removed 4 bases from V and 7 bases from J; junction bases left unmatched: 9. Germline CDR1 reads LNHDA; CDR2 reads SQIVND (reference sequence). The CDR3 DNA reads as TGTGCCAGTAGTAAAAGACTAGCGGGAGGGCCGGGGAATGAGCAGTTCTTC. Amino acids: CASSKRLAGGPGNEQFF.

This chain links TRBV5-4 with TRBJ2-3, with 10 nucleotides matching TRBD2. Germline CDR1 reads SGHNT; CDR2 reads YYREEE (reference sequence). The length of the CDR3 is 18 residues. V trimming: 4 bases; J trimming: 5 bases; junction bases outside the gene matches: 16. For the CDR3, the DNA is TGTGCCAGCAGCCAATTTAACACCGGGACTAGCGCTGGAGATACGCAGTATTTT. It encodes CASSQFNTGTSAGDTQYF.

The V call is TRBV5-4, the J call TRBJ1-4, with D unclear. The V gene's germline CDR1 is SGHNT and CDR2 YYREEE (reference sequence). The CDR3 runs to 13 residues. V shed 5 bases and J shed 5 bases, with 10 bases lying between them. The DNA of the CDR3 is TGTGCCAGCAGTACACGCGAGAATGAAAAACTGTTTTTT. Translation: CASSTRENEKLFF.

The CDR3 bases are TGTGCCATCAGTGAGTTTTTGGAACTATCCGCCTACAATGAGCAGTTCTTC. It codes for CAISEFLELSAYNEQFF. The gene calls are TRBV10-3 and TRBJ2-1; unclear D gene. Germline V gene data show CDR1 as ENHRY and CDR2 as SYGVKD. The CDR3 spans 17 residues. V was trimmed by 1 base and J by 2 bases, leaving 15 bases between them.

This sequence joins TRBV27 and TRBJ2-7; 8 positions agree with TRBD1. The ends lost 5 bases at V and 2 bases at J; junction bases unmatched: 8. CDR1 is MNHEY and CDR2 is SMNVEV in the germline V gene (reference sequence). CDR3 size: 15 residues. The CDR3 loop is CASSLSGGSTYEQYF. For the CDR3, the DNA is TGTGCCAGCAGTCTTTCAGGGGGCTCTACCTACGAGCAGTACTTC.

This CDR3 reads CAWSADPTGEETQYF. CDR3 nucleotides: TGTGCCTGGAGTGCCGACCCCACGGGAGAAGAGACCCAGTACTTC. This chain links TRBV30 with TRBJ2-5; weak D call: TRBD2 (6 bases). Between the trimmed V and J ends, which lost 1 base and 3 bases, there was a span of 15 bases. This CDR3 region has 15 residues. Looked up from germline, CDR1 is GTSNPN and CDR2 is SVGIG (reference sequence).

V and J are TRBV18 and TRBJ2-1; D is uncertain. Trimming cost V 2 bases and J 6 bases, with 11 bases left between them. Per the germline V gene, CDR1 is KGHSH and CDR2 is LQKENI. The CDR3 runs 14 residues. CDR3 in amino acids: CASSPGLPGNEQFF. Here the CDR3 DNA reads TGTGCCAGCTCACCAGGGCTACCCGGCAATGAGCAGTTCTTC.

This clone was seen more than once but under ten times. The chain has TRBV6-6 and TRBJ2-7; possibly TRBD1 or TRBD2 for D (5 bases each). The ends were cut back, 5 bases at V and 4 bases at J, with 9 bases in the middle. The CDR3 runs 12 residues. From germline, CDR1 is MNHNY and CDR2 SVGAGI (reference sequence). The CDR3 nucleotides read TGTGCCAGCAGTGGGACGGTGTACGAGCAGTACTTC. Translating gives CASSGTVYEQYF.

This clone was counted a few times. The chain links TRBV30 to TRBJ1-1; D gene ambiguous. Germline lookup yields CDR1 GTSNPN and CDR2 SVGIG (reference sequence). This CDR3 comprises 15 residues. Trimming stripped 1 base from V and 1 base from J, with 13 bases between. The CDR3 reads CAWSEATGRNTEAFF. CDR3 DNA: TGTGCCTGGAGTGAGGCCACGGGTCGGAACACTGAAGCTTTCTTT.

This clone was observed a single time. This chain connects TRBV6-6 to TRBJ1-5; TRBD1 agrees at 7 bases. The trim removed 2 bases at V and 5 bases at J, leaving 0 bases unmatched. This CDR3 is built from 13 residues. Germline lookup yields CDR1 MNHNY and CDR2 SVGAGI (reference sequence). The CDR3 spells CASSYTGDQPQHF. The CDR3 coding sequence is TGTGCCAGCAGTTACACAGGGGATCAGCCCCAGCATTTT.

This clone was found once. The chain combines TRBV5-1 with TRBJ2-1; 7 nucleotides line up with TRBD2. Germline-derived CDR1 and CDR2 are SGHRS and YFSETQ. The junction had 12 bases not matched to a gene; V was cut back by 6 bases and J by 3 bases. The CDR3 is 16 residues long. The CDR3 coding sequence is TGCGCCAGCAACCTTGGGGCTAGCGGAATCTACAATGAGCAGTTCTTC. Translated: CASNLGASGIYNEQFF. Variable domain in full (rest from reference TRBV5-1 and TRBJ2-1): KAGVTQTPRYLIKTRGQQVTLSCSPISGHRSVSWYQQTPGQGLQFLFEYFSETQRNKGNFPGRFSGRQFSNSRSEMNVSTLELGDSALYLCASNLGASGIYNEQFFGPGTRLTVL.

The chain combines TRBV5-6 with TRBJ1-4, with D unclear. Per germline, CDR1 SGHDT and CDR2 YYEEEE. The V end lost 4 bases, the J end lost 0 bases, and 16 bases lay between the germline ends. The CDR3 loop spans 17 amino acids. The CDR3 region is CASSVGGRRATNEKLFF. The DNA for the CDR3 is TGTGCCAGCAGCGTGGGAGGCAGGCGTGCAACTAATGAAAAACTGTTTTTT.

The chain recombines TRBV2 with TRBJ2-1; weak D call: TRBD2 (6 bases). This CDR3 is built from 14 residues. The germline V gene has CDR1 SNHLY and CDR2 FYNNEI. Trimming took off 5 bases at V and 4 bases at J, with 12 bases between the two ends. CDR3: CASSRGGNYNEQFF. The CDR3 nucleotides read TGTGCCAGCAGTCGGGGCGGGAATTACAATGAGCAGTTCTTC.

The rearrangement uses TRBV7-2 and TRBJ2-2; 12 positions match TRBD2. CDR3 length equals 17 residues. From germline, CDR1 is SGHTA and CDR2 FQGNSA. Trimming at V came to 5 bases and at J to 3 bases, leaving 7 bases not matched to a gene. CDR3 bases: TGTGCCAGCAGCCCGGGACTAGCGGGTTCCTACACCGGGGAGCTGTTTTTT. Translation gives CASSPGLAGSYTGELFF. Full variable domain (outside the CDR3, taken from reference TRBV7-2 and TRBJ2-2): GAGVSQSPSNKVTEKGKDVELRCDPISGHTALYWYRQSLGQGLEFLIYFQGNSAPDKSGLPSDRFSAERTGGSVSTLTIQRTQQEDSAVYLCASSPGLAGSYTGELFFGEGSRLTVL.